These 6 T cell receptor beta chains were all obtained from the same sample, sequenced in a study of blood T cell repertoires in COVID-19. The protocol was immunoSEQ multiplex PCR, while the TCRdb copy is restricted to in-frame clones and leaves out a portion. The repertoire holds about 180,000 clones, with around four fifths as singletons. The sequencing input was peripheral blood. The receptors derive from a man between 65 and 85 years old with active or convalescent COVID-19.

The chain employs TRBV7-2 and TRBJ2-5, with D tentatively TRBD1 (5 bases). This CDR3 comprises 14 residues. Germline V gene sequence: CDR1 SGHTA, CDR2 FQGNSA. V was shortened by 2 bases and J by 9 bases, with 16 bases between the two germline ends. Here the CDR3 DNA reads TGTGCCAGCAGCTTAACGGGCACAGGCGCCCCCCAGTACTTC. Translation: CASSLTGTGAPQYF.

V usage is TRBV5-4 and J usage is TRBJ1-1; D may be TRBD1 (5 bases). This CDR3 comprises 12 residues. The germline gives CDR1 SGHNT, CDR2 YYREEE (reference sequence). V was pared by 7 bases and J by 6 bases, with 13 bases between. The CDR3 here is CASGQGNAEAFF. CDR3 coding DNA: TGTGCCAGCGGGCAGGGAAACGCTGAAGCTTTCTTT. Full variable domain (rest looked up from reference TRBV5-4 and TRBJ1-1): ETGVTQSPTHLIKTRGQQVTLRCSSQSGHNTVSWYQQALGQGPQFIFQYYREEENGRGNFPPRFSGLQFPNYSSELNVNALELDDSALYLCASGQGNAEAFFGQGTRLTVV.

The rearrangement links TRBV6-5 to TRBJ1-1; the D is unclear. Trimming took off 5 bases at V and 9 bases at J, with 19 bases between the two ends. Germline assignment: CDR1 MNHEY and CDR2 SVGAGI. The CDR3 has 14 amino acids. The CDR3 is CASSPPRDTGKAFF. In DNA, the CDR3 is TGTGCCAGCAGTCCACCCCGAGACACGGGAAAAGCTTTCTTT.

The chain uses TRBV30 and TRBJ1-1; possible D gene TRBD1, 5 bases. Looked up from germline, CDR1 is GTSNPN and CDR2 is SVGIG (reference sequence). The CDR3 runs to 14 residues. The V end was cut by 2 bases, the J end by 7 bases, with 17 bases between. In DNA, the CDR3 is TGTGCCTGGAGTCCACCCGACAGAAACCTTGAAGCTTTCTTT. Translated: CAWSPPDRNLEAFF.

The chain joins TRBV4-2 to TRBJ2-3; a weak D match, TRBD2 (5 bases). The CDR3 consists of 15 residues. The germline V gene encodes CDR1 LGHNA and CDR2 YNFKEQ. V lost 0 bases to trimming and J lost 5 bases, with 12 bases between them. This CDR3 is CASSQERGPGDTQYF. In DNA form, the CDR3 reads TGTGCCAGCAGCCAAGAACGAGGGCCCGGAGATACGCAGTATTTT.

The chain links TRBV7-2 to TRBJ1-6; D unresolved. The CDR3 runs to 17 residues. Germline V CDR1 and CDR2: SGHTA, FQGNSA. V was pared by 1 base and J by 0 bases, with 10 bases between. This chain's CDR3 is CASSLGVSSSYNSPLHF. CDR3 bases: TGTGCCAGCAGCTTAGGCGTTTCGAGCTCCTATAATTCACCCCTCCACTTT.